This T cell receptor (beta chain) was observed in a study of shared clonotypes between healthy human individuals. Trimming shortened V by 4 bases and J by 3 bases, and 12 bases separated the two germline ends. The germline V gene has CDR1 MGHDK and CDR2 SYGVNS. The CDR3 is made up of 14 amino acids. TCRdb's table, derived via immunoSEQ multiplex PCR, lists solely in-frame clones and lacks some. The table records hundreds of thousands of clones, over 65% of them present only once. Sequenced material: memory CD4+ T cells sorted from blood. Subset indicated: CD45RA-negative fraction. This chain connects TRBV25-1 to TRBJ1-1; unclear D gene. The TCR was taken from a man aged 25-45 years in good health. The CDR3 coding sequence is TGTGCCAGCAGTGCTTCCGGCAAGGACACTGAAGCTTTCTTT. Its translation: CASSASGKDTEAFF.